This T cell receptor (beta chain) was recorded in a study of T cell changes during pregnancy in multiple sclerosis. Here immunoSEQ multiplex PCR was the method, and the copy in TCRdb shows in-frame clones only, minus some. Of about 49,000 clones listed, nearly 90% are singletons. The CDR3 totals 15 residues. The V and J ends lost 4 bases and 5 bases respectively, with 17 bases between them. Germline V gives CDR1 MGHRA, CDR2 YSYEKL. The receptor's source is a female donor in good health, enrolled as a control in a pregnancy study. The specimen was peripheral blood, collected after pregnancy. The chain has TRBV4-1 and TRBJ2-5, with D perhaps TRBD2 (6 bases). CDR3 residues: CASSRTGGIAETQYF. The CDR3 region has the DNA TGCGCCAGCAGCCGCACCGGGGGAATAGCGGAGACCCAGTACTTC.